Listed below are T cell receptor beta chains from one sample, sequenced in a study of cytotoxic CD8 clonotypes in ibrutinib-treated CLL. The data were produced by immunoSEQ multiplex PCR, yet TCRdb's version contains in-frame clones alone and is incomplete. Of around 150,000 clones listed, 80% are singletons. Sequencing used PBMCs, obtained after 36 months of ibrutinib treatment. Source of these receptors: a human donor with chronic lymphocytic leukemia. Each CDR3 is given with its conserved first and last residue. The D gene is left open where the match is weak. The listing skips clone size in some rows; elsewhere it reads once, few, many or a size class.

J: TRBJ2-7; size: NA; V: TRBV5-5; D: NA; DNA: TGTGCCAGCAGCTTGATTAATTTTGGACAGAAATCCTACGAGCAGTACTTC; CDR3: CASSLINFGQKSYEQYF
J: TRBJ1-2; size: few; V: TRBV28; D: NA; DNA: TGTGCCAGCAGTTTAGCAGGGTTCGGCTACACCTTC; CDR3: CASSLAGFGYTF
J: TRBJ2-3; size: NA; V: TRBV6-6; D: TRBD2; DNA: TGTGCCTGCCGGGGGGGGTTTGACACAGATACGCAGTATTTT; CDR3: CACRGGFDTDTQYF
J: TRBJ2-5; size: NA; V: TRBV15; D: TRBD2; DNA: TGTGCCACCAGCACCCGGACTAGCGGGAGTGGGGAGACCCAGTACTTC; CDR3: CATSTRTSGSGETQYF
J: TRBJ1-4; size: NA; V: TRBV30; D: NA; DNA: TGTGCCTGGAGTGTCGCATCGAAGAGGCCGGGTGAAAAACTGTTTTTT; CDR3: CAWSVASKRPGEKLFF
J: TRBJ1-1; size: NA; V: TRBV7-9; D: NA; DNA: TGTGCCAGCAGCTCGTACAGGGCTGACACTGAAGCTTTCTTT; CDR3: CASSSYRADTEAFF
J: TRBJ1-2; size: once; V: TRBV5-4; D: TRBD1; DNA: TGTGCCAGCAGCGCTGCCGGGACAGGGGGCTACTACACCTTC; CDR3: CASSAAGTGGYYTF
J: TRBJ2-1; size: NA; V: TRBV19; D: NA; DNA: TGTGCCAGTAGTCCGGGGCCACTTGGAGGGGGGCTTAATGAGCAGTTCTTC; CDR3: CASSPGPLGGGLNEQFF
J: TRBJ2-4; size: NA; V: TRBV7-3; D: TRBD1; DNA: TGTGCCAGCAGCAAGGACAGGAAAAACATTCAGTACTTC; CDR3: CASSKDRKNIQYF
J: TRBJ2-1; size: NA; V: TRBV11-1; D: TRBD2; DNA: TGTGCCAGCAGCTTAGCGTCTAGCGGGGGCTGGAATGAGCAGTTCTTC; CDR3: CASSLASSGGWNEQFF
J: TRBJ2-1; size: NA; V: TRBV11-1; D: NA; DNA: TGTGCCAGCAGTGACCCTCACAATGAGCAGTTCTTC; CDR3: CASSDPHNEQFF
J: TRBJ1-6; size: NA; V: TRBV11-3; D: NA; DNA: TGTGCCAGCAGCCCGCAATTGAAAGATTCACCCCTCCACTTT; CDR3: CASSPQLKDSPLHF
J: TRBJ1-6; size: NA; V: TRBV4-1; D: NA; DNA: TGCGCCAGCAGCCAGGTAGGGGGGGCCCGGAATTCACCCCTCCACTTT; CDR3: CASSQVGGARNSPLHF
J: TRBJ2-7; size: NA; V: TRBV5-1; D: NA; DNA: TGCGCCAGCAGCCTAGAGACAGGTCCCTACGAGCAGTACTTC; CDR3: CASSLETGPYEQYF
J: TRBJ1-1; size: NA; V: TRBV5-4; D: NA; DNA: TGTGCCAGCAGCTCCCGCTCGGCTGAAGCTTTCTTT; CDR3: CASSSRSAEAFF
J: TRBJ2-1; size: NA; V: TRBV5-8; D: TRBD2; DNA: TGTGCCAGCAGCCCACTAGCGGGAGTAAATGAGCAGTTCTTC; CDR3: CASSPLAGVNEQFF
J: TRBJ2-1; size: NA; V: TRBV19; D: NA; DNA: TGTGCCAGTAGTATATTGGGCGGGGCAAACAATGAGCAGTTCTTC; CDR3: CASSILGGANNEQFF
J: TRBJ2-5; size: NA; V: TRBV5-4; D: TRBD2; DNA: TGTGCCAGCAGCTTACAAGCGGGGGGGCGGCAGACCCAGTACTTC; CDR3: CASSLQAGGRQTQYF
J: TRBJ1-2; size: NA; V: TRBV5-6; D: NA; DNA: TGTGCCAGCAGCTCCTCGGACTATGGCTACACCTTC; CDR3: CASSSSDYGYTF
J: TRBJ2-1; size: NA; V: TRBV15; D: TRBD2; DNA: TGTGCCACCAGCAGAGGGGATAGCGGGGGGGCCGCTGATGAGCAGTTCTTC; CDR3: CATSRGDSGGAADEQFF
J: TRBJ1-1; size: NA; V: TRBV7-9; D: NA; DNA: TGTGCCAGCAGCTCCAGGGGAAGAGCTTTCTTT; CDR3: CASSSRGRAFF
J: TRBJ2-1; size: NA; V: TRBV30; D: TRBD2; DNA: TGTGCCTTAAATCGGGGGGACAATGAGCAGTTCTTC; CDR3: CALNRGDNEQFF
J: TRBJ2-1; size: NA; V: TRBV10-3; D: TRBD2; DNA: TGTGCCATCACCGGAACTAGCGGGGGCGCTGAGCAGTTCTTC; CDR3: CAITGTSGGAEQFF
J: TRBJ2-1; size: NA; V: TRBV6-5; D: TRBD1; DNA: TGTGCCAGCAAGTCGGGACAGGGGTTCGATGAGCAGTTCTTC; CDR3: CASKSGQGFDEQFF
J: TRBJ2-7; size: NA; V: TRBV11-2; D: NA; DNA: TGTGCCAGCAGCTTAGGCAGGGGAGGTTTAGCCTACGAGCAGTACTTC; CDR3: CASSLGRGGLAYEQYF
J: TRBJ1-2; size: NA; V: TRBV29-1; D: TRBD1; DNA: TGCAGCGGGAGGCAGGGGGCTAACTATGGCTACACCTTC; CDR3: CSGRQGANYGYTF
J: TRBJ2-1; size: NA; V: TRBV7-9; D: NA; DNA: TGTGCCAGCAGCGGAGCCCTCAGGGTCGGTGAGCAGTTCTTC; CDR3: CASSGALRVGEQFF
J: TRBJ1-2; size: NA; V: TRBV11-2; D: NA; DNA: TGTGCCAGCAGCTTGGTAGTTGGCTACACCTTC; CDR3: CASSLVVGYTF
J: TRBJ2-1; size: once; V: TRBV25-1; D: NA; DNA: TGTGCCAGCAGTGCGGGGACAGCGGGGTTAGTCGATGAGCAGTTCTTC; CDR3: CASSAGTAGLVDEQFF
J: TRBJ2-3; size: once; V: TRBV18; D: NA; DNA: TGTGCCAGCTCACAAACGGAGGAGGGTAGTGCGGATACGCAGTATTTT; CDR3: CASSQTEEGSADTQYF
J: TRBJ2-7; size: NA; V: TRBV27; D: NA; DNA: TGTGCCACCCGACCGACAGTACAAAGCTCCTACGAGCAGTACTTC; CDR3: CATRPTVQSSYEQYF
J: TRBJ2-7; size: once; V: TRBV28; D: TRBD2; DNA: TGTGCCAGCAGAGCCGGGGGGGGCGCCTACGAGCAGTACTTC; CDR3: CASRAGGGAYEQYF
J: TRBJ2-3; size: NA; V: TRBV29-1; D: NA; DNA: TGCAGCGTCGGGAGCAAGGTGGATACGCAGTATTTT; CDR3: CSVGSKVDTQYF
J: TRBJ2-3; size: NA; V: TRBV5-4; D: NA; DNA: TGTGCCAGCAGCTTAAGTCTCCATGACGGGGATACGCAGTATTTT; CDR3: CASSLSLHDGDTQYF
J: TRBJ1-4; size: NA; V: TRBV7-9; D: TRBD1; DNA: TGTGCCAGCAGCTCCCACCGGGACAGTGGAGAAAAACTGTTTTTT; CDR3: CASSSHRDSGEKLFF
J: TRBJ1-2; size: few; V: TRBV21-1; D: NA; DNA: TGTGCCAGCAGCAAAGCGCGGGGGACCGCAGAGGAATATGGCTACACCTTC; CDR3: CASSKARGTAEEYGYTF
J: TRBJ2-3; size: NA; V: TRBV6-4; D: TRBD1; DNA: TGTGCCAGCAGTGCGACAGGGGGAGTAGATACGCAGTATTTT; CDR3: CASSATGGVDTQYF
J: TRBJ2-1; size: NA; V: TRBV5-1; D: NA; DNA: TGCGCCAGCAGATTCTCCGCCGCCCGGGGGAACATCAATGAGCAGTTCTTC; CDR3: CASRFSAARGNINEQFF
J: TRBJ1-1; size: NA; V: TRBV2; D: NA; DNA: TGTGCCAGCAGTGAGCCGGGGGGAGATACTGAAGCTTTCTTT; CDR3: CASSEPGGDTEAFF
J: TRBJ2-3; size: NA; V: TRBV6-1; D: TRBD2; DNA: TGTGCCAGCTGGGCTAGCGGGACGACAGATACGCAGTATTTT; CDR3: CASWASGTTDTQYF